This T cell receptor (beta chain) was observed in a study of blood T cell repertoires in COVID-19. Study in general: Samples came from the United States, Italy and Spain, spanning acute and convalescent COVID-19.

As originally analysed: Amplifying reference gene primers gave estimates of nucleated cell counts. Method: immunoSEQ multiplex PCR; TCRdb's copy keeps in-frame clones and lacks some. That table supplies the V and J calls and clone size; D and trimming were determined from the DNA. The data contain 150,000 or so clones, approximately 85% of them seen just once; the ten biggest clones take up approximately 0.6%. Germline V gene lookup returns CDR1 SNHLY and CDR2 FYNNEI. Germline trimming cut 6 bases from V and 5 bases from J; bases unmatched to any gene: 11. CDR3 length: 16 residues. Seattle patients were enrolled while actively infected and followed longitudinally.

This receptor was obtained from a man aged 55 to 70 with COVID-19, enrolled during active disease. The J gene is TRBJ1-2, the V gene TRBV2, with 11 bases fitting TRBD1. Specimen: peripheral blood. The CDR3 DNA follows: TGTGCCAGCAGAGAGACCGGGACAGGGGGATTGTATGGCTACACCTTC. It is translated as CASRETGTGGLYGYTF.